The clone carrying this TCR beta chain was observed a single time. TCRdb re-called the RT-PCR reads with MiXCR, one entry per CDR3 protein. This table has around 700,000 distinct CDR3 sequences, approximately 14% appearing once. Input material: memory CD4+ T cells from blood. The TCR comes from a female donor in good health, serving as a healthy control.

CDR3 DNA sequence: TGTGCCTGGAGTTCCCGTTCGGGCGATAGCTCCTACAATGAGCAGTTCTTC. Amino acids: CAWSSRSGDSSYNEQFF. V gene TRBV30 combines with J gene TRBJ2-1; D is unclear. Germline lookup yields CDR1 GTSNPN and CDR2 SVGIG (reference sequence). The V and J ends lost 2 bases and 0 bases respectively, with 17 bases between them. The CDR3 totals 17 residues. Looking up the rest from reference TRBV30 and TRBJ2-1 gives the full variable domain: SQTIHQWPATLVQPVGSPLSLECTVEGTSNPNLYWYRQAAGRGLQLLFYSVGIGQISSEVPQNLSASRPQDRQFILSSKKLLLSDSGFYLCAWSSRSGDSSYNEQFFGPGTRLTVL.